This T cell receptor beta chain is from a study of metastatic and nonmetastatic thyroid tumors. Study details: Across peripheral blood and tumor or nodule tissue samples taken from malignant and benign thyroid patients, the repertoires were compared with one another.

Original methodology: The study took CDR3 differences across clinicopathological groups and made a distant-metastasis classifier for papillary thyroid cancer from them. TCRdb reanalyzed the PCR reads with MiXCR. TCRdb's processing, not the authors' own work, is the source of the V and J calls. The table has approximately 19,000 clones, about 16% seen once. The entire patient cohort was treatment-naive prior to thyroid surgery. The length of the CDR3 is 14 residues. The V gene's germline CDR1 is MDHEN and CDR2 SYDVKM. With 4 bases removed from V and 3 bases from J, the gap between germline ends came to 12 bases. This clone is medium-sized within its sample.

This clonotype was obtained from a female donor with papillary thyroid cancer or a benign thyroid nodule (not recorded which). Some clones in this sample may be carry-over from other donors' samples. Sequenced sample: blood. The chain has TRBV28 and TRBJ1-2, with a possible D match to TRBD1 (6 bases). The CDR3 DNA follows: TGTGCCAGCAGTTCACTCAGGGGAGACTATGGCTACACCTTC. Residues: CASSSLRGDYGYTF.